This is a list of T cell receptor beta chains from one sample in a study of cytomegalovirus exposure and HLA in healthy donors. Only in-frame clones appear in the TCRdb table, and some are missing; sequencing was by immunoSEQ multiplex PCR. The sample records 85,000 to 100,000 clones, 64% being singletons. Material for sequencing was PBMCs. These receptor sequences come from a man aged 60 to 69 in good health and CMV-seronegative. CDR3s include the opening cysteine and the closing phenylalanine or tryptophan. D genes are given only for firm matches. Clone size is stated in some rows and not others, as once, few, many or a class when expanded.

D gene	clone size	J gene	V gene	CDR3 protein	CDR3 DNA
.	.	TRBJ2-3	TRBV5-1	CASSLDAGTDTQYF	TGCGCCAGCAGCTTGGATGCGGGGACAGATACGCAGTATTTT
TRBD2	once	TRBJ2-2	TRBV13	CASSRPGTSGAGELFF	TGTGCCAGCAGCCGTCCCGGGACTAGCGGGGCAGGGGAGCTGTTTTTT
TRBD1	few	TRBJ1-3	TRBV6-5	CASSRDRGSGNTIYF	TGTGCCAGCTCCCGGGACAGGGGATCTGGAAACACCATATATTTT
.	.	TRBJ1-4	TRBV5-1	CASSANRANEKLFF	TGCGCCAGCAGCGCTAACAGGGCTAATGAAAAACTGTTTTTT
TRBD1	few	TRBJ2-2	TRBV18	CASSPQPGQGNTGELFF	TGTGCCAGCTCACCGCAACCGGGACAGGGTAACACCGGGGAGCTGTTTTTT
.	.	TRBJ2-4	TRBV27	CASISRSQGAKNIQYF	TGTGCCAGCATATCAAGGTCCCAGGGGGCCAAAAACATTCAGTACTTC
TRBD1	.	TRBJ1-3	TRBV2	CAVRTGSLSGNTIYF	TGTGCCGTCCGGACAGGCAGCCTCTCTGGAAACACCATATATTTT
.	few	TRBJ1-5	TRBV7-2	CASSLDAGGNQPQHF	TGTGCCAGCAGCTTAGACGCAGGGGGCAATCAGCCCCAGCATTTT
TRBD1	medium-sized	TRBJ1-6	TRBV18	CASSPWREAGGYSPLHF	TGTGCCAGCTCACCATGGCGAGAGGCAGGGGGATATTCACCCCTCCACTTT
TRBD2	.	TRBJ2-4	TRBV7-2	CASSSRAGGDLYIQYF	TGTGCCAGCAGCTCACGGGCGGGGGGGGACCTGTACATTCAGTACTTC
.	.	TRBJ2-1	TRBV19	CASSLPSLRNEQFF	TGTGCCAGTAGTCTTCCCTCGTTGAGAAATGAGCAGTTCTTC
TRBD2	.	TRBJ2-2	TRBV19	CASSIGGRGGYTGELFF	TGTGCCAGTAGTATAGGAGGGCGGGGGGGCTACACCGGGGAGCTGTTTTTT
.	.	TRBJ2-2	TRBV11-3	CASSLIGGELFF	TGTGCCAGCAGCCTAATTGGCGGGGAGCTGTTTTTT
TRBD2	once	TRBJ2-1	TRBV15	CATSRATSGSFIEQFF	TGTGCCACCAGCAGGGCCACTAGCGGGAGTTTTATTGAGCAGTTCTTC
TRBD2	.	TRBJ2-2	TRBV2	CASSPRGASGHLNTGELFF	TGTGCCAGCAGCCCCCGAGGGGCTAGCGGGCACCTTAACACCGGGGAGCTGTTTTTT
.	.	TRBJ1-1	TRBV6-1	CASSVTWSIEAFF	TGTGCCAGCAGTGTAACATGGTCAATTGAAGCTTTCTTT
.	.	TRBJ1-3	TRBV5-1	CASSLVPGGRRNTIYF	TGCGCCAGCAGCTTGGTTCCGGGGGGTCGTAGAAACACCATATATTTT
.	.	TRBJ2-1	TRBV9	CASSPQQGGYNEQFF	TGTGCCAGCAGCCCCCAGCAGGGGGGTTACAATGAGCAGTTCTTC
.	.	TRBJ2-7	TRBV29-1	CSVTIYRDEQYF	TGCAGCGTCACGATTTACAGGGACGAGCAGTACTTC
.	.	TRBJ1-5	TRBV28	CASTGRNQPQHF	TGTGCCAGCACCGGCAGGAATCAGCCCCAGCATTTT
.	.	TRBJ2-2	TRBV19	CASKFSTGQRTNTGELFF	TGTGCCAGTAAGTTTTCGACGGGACAACGAACGAACACCGGGGAGCTGTTTTTT
TRBD1	.	TRBJ2-3	TRBV13	CASSLGRGDYRGPRDTQYF	TGTGCCAGCAGCTTAGGTAGGGGAGACTACAGGGGGCCGAGAGATACGCAGTATTTT
TRBD1	few	TRBJ2-3	TRBV29-1	CSVESEDRGTQLDTQYF	TGCAGCGTTGAATCGGAGGACAGGGGGACCCAGTTGGATACGCAGTATTTT
.	few	TRBJ2-7	TRBV11-2	CASTKRGFTAYYEQYF	TGTGCCAGCACCAAAAGGGGGTTTACCGCCTACTACGAGCAGTACTTC
.	few	TRBJ2-1	TRBV11-3	CASSLTRGGNEQFF	TGTGCCAGCAGCTTGACTAGGGGGGGGAATGAGCAGTTCTTC
.	.	TRBJ2-7	TRBV11-2	CASSLNSNYEQYF	TGTGCCAGCAGCTTAAACAGCAACTACGAGCAGTACTTC
.	.	TRBJ1-1	TRBV19	CASSTWSGVTEAFF	TGTGCCAGTAGTACTTGGTCAGGGGTGACTGAAGCTTTCTTT
.	.	TRBJ1-2	TRBV25-1	CASSDSPGVAGYTF	TGTGCCAGCAGCGACTCCCCCGGAGTGGCGGGCTACACCTTC
.	.	TRBJ2-1	TRBV9	CASSVGEVAYNEQFF	TGTGCCAGCAGCGTAGGGGAGGTCGCCTACAATGAGCAGTTCTTC
.	few	TRBJ2-7	TRBV5-1	CASSLAGLGEQYF	TGCGCCAGCAGCTTGGCAGGCCTCGGCGAGCAGTACTTC
.	.	TRBJ2-2	TRBV7-3	CASSNSGNTGELFF	TGTGCCAGCAGCAATAGCGGGAACACCGGGGAGCTGTTTTTT
.	.	TRBJ2-3	TRBV5-1	CASTADLNTQYF	TGCGCCAGCACCGCGGACTTGAATACGCAGTATTTT
.	.	TRBJ1-4	TRBV6-5	CASSPSWGDEKLFF	TGTGCCAGCAGTCCATCATGGGGAGATGAAAAACTGTTTTTT
.	.	TRBJ1-4	TRBV7-9	CASRRPGMGATNEKLFF	TGTGCCAGCAGACGTCCAGGGATGGGGGCCACTAATGAAAAACTGTTTTTT
TRBD1	.	TRBJ2-7	TRBV27	CASSLQGQGAEQYF	TGTGCCAGCAGTCTACAGGGACAGGGGGCCGAGCAGTACTTC
TRBD1	.	TRBJ1-5	TRBV5-1	CASSLAGTGDQPQHF	TGCGCCAGCAGCTTAGCCGGGACAGGGGATCAGCCCCAGCATTTT
.	.	TRBJ2-3	TRBV6-6	CASSYSDTSTDTQYF	TGTGCCAGCAGTTACTCGGACACCTCCACAGATACGCAGTATTTT
.	.	TRBJ2-1	TRBV15	CATSPWGGQIYNEQFF	TGTGCCACCAGCCCCTGGGGCGGACAGATCTACAATGAGCAGTTCTTC
.	few	TRBJ1-1	TRBV11-2	CASSRYTLAGRGSNTEAFF	TGTGCCAGCAGCCGATACACCCTGGCGGGGAGAGGGTCGAACACTGAAGCTTTCTTT
TRBD1	.	TRBJ2-7	TRBV6-6	CASNSDRGHEQYF	TGTGCCAGCAACTCGGACAGGGGCCACGAGCAGTACTTC